This TCR beta chain emerged from a study of sequential checkpoint blockade in melanoma. Across the whole study: Both treatment sequences were followed by maintenance nivolumab.

Sequencing used immunoSEQ multiplex PCR; TCRdb keeps in-frame clones, though not all of them. The sample yields roughly 5,100 clones, around 79% seen once. The treatment: randomized to nivolumab then ipilimumab (arm A) or the reverse (arm B). None of the patients previously received DNA-damaging chemotherapy. Sorted cells were live CD3+CD8+, lacking CD19 and CD56, from PBMCs. Germline CDR1 reads SGHDT; CDR2 reads YYEEEE. The CDR3 length is 16 residues. V dropped 4 bases and J dropped 3 bases, with 19 bases sitting between them. This TCR derives from a human donor with melanoma. The gene calls are TRBV5-6 and TRBJ1-2; possibly TRBD1 for D (6 bases). The specimen comprised CD8+ T cells sorted from blood (inferred from file names), sampled from a patient given nivolumab and ipilimumab in sequence. In nucleotides, the CDR3 is TGTGCCAGCAGCGGGGGGGGCAGGCGGCGGGACTATGGCTACACCTTC. It yields the protein CASSGGGRRRDYGYTF.